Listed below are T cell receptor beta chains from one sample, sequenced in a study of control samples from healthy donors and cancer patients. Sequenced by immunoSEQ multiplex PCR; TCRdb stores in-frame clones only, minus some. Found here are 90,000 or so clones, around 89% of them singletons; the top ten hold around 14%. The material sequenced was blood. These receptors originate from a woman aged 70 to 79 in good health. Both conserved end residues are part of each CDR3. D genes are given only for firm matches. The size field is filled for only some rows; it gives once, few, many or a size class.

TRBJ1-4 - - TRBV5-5 CASSYSNPGSFNEKLFF TGTGCCAGCAGCTATTCGAACCCAGGGTCTTTTAATGAAAAACTGTTTTTT
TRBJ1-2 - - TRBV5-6 CASSLDRTDLYGYTF TGTGCCAGCAGCTTGGACAGGACGGATTTGTATGGCTACACCTTC
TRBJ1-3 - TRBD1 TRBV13 CASSTIGQGRSGNTIYF TGTGCCAGCAGCACCATTGGACAGGGGCGCTCTGGAAACACCATATATTTT
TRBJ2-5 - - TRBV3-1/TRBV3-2 CASSQDRVSKETQYF TGTGCCAGCAGCCAAGATCGGGTTAGCAAAGAGACCCAGTACTTC
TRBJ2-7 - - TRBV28 CASSFPAVVAEQYF TGTGCCAGCAGTTTTCCGGCGGTAGTCGCCGAGCAGTACTTC
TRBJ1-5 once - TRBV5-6 CASSLLRGPTQPQHF TGTGCCAGCAGCTTACTCCGGGGCCCGACGCAGCCCCAGCATTTT
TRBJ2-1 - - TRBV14 CASSQDPGGGTEQFF TGTGCCAGCAGCCAAGATCCTGGGGGGGGCACTGAGCAGTTCTTC
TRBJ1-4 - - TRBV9 CASSPMAGGSEKLFF TGTGCCAGCAGCCCCATGGCGGGGGGCTCTGAAAAACTGTTTTTT
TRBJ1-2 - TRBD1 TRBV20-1 CSASNQGAVYGYTF TGCAGTGCTAGTAACCAGGGGGCAGTCTATGGCTACACCTTC
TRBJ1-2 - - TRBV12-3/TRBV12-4 CASSPQGGGYTF TGTGCCAGCAGTCCACAGGGAGGCGGCTACACCTTC
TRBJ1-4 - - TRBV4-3 CASSPRGGGVDEKLFF TGCGCCAGCAGCCCGCGGGGAGGGGGAGTAGATGAAAAACTGTTTTTT
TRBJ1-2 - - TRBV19 CASSPGTRMGYTF TGTGCCAGTAGTCCCGGGACGAGGATGGGCTACACCTTC
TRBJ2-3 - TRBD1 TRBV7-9 CASSPPGQGGDTQYF TGTGCCAGCAGCCCCCCGGGACAGGGGGGGGATACGCAGTATTTT
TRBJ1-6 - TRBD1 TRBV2 CASGDSSSYNSPLHF TGTGCCAGCGGGGACAGCAGCTCCTATAATTCACCCCTCCACTTT
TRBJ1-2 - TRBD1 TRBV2 CAGTADRLYYGYTF TGTGCCGGAACGGCGGACAGGCTGTACTATGGCTACACCTTC
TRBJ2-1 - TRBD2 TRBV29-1 CSVEDGEGWFF TGCAGCGTTGAAGATGGGGAGGGCTGGTTCTTC
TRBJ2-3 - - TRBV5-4 CASSLSGSTDTQYF TGTGCCAGCAGCCTTAGCGGAAGCACAGATACGCAGTATTTT
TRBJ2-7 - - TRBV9 CASSVGSSGYEQYF TGTGCCAGCAGCGTAGGGAGTAGCGGCTACGAGCAGTACTTC
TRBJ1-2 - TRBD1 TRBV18 CASSPPGGTGGPRSGYTF TGTGCCAGCTCACCGCCTGGGGGGACAGGCGGCCCCCGGAGTGGCTACACCTTC
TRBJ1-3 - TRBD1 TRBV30 CAWSVGGAGNTIYF TGTGCCTGGAGTGTAGGGGGCGCTGGAAACACCATATATTTT
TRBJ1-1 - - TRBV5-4 CASSLDPNTEAFF TGTGCCAGCAGCTTGGACCCAAACACTGAAGCTTTCTTT
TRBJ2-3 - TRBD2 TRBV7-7 CASSPGLAGVRGGPDTQYF TGTGCTAGCAGCCCGGGACTAGCGGGAGTACGGGGTGGGCCAGATACGCAGTATTTT
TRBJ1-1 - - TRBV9 CASSVGSGLDTEAFF TGTGCCAGCAGCGTAGGTTCAGGCCTGGACACTGAAGCTTTCTTT